The 26 T cell receptor beta chains given below trace back to one sample, sequenced in a study of cytomegalovirus exposure and HLA in healthy donors. 60 Vbeta and 13 Jbeta primers were used in PCR. Sequencing used immunoSEQ multiplex PCR; TCRdb keeps in-frame clones, though not all of them. The sample has tens of thousands of clones; around 68% are singletons. The sequencing sample was made of PBMCs. The receptors were gathered from a man aged 35 to 55 in good health and CMV-seropositive.

The chain employs TRBV25-1 and TRBJ2-4; unclear D gene. CDR1 and CDR2 from the germline V gene are MGHDK and SYGVNS. This CDR3 has 14 amino acids. V dropped 3 bases and J dropped 0 bases, with 6 bases sitting between them. Here the CDR3 reads CASSETGAKNIQYF. The CDR3 DNA reads as TGTGCCAGCAGTGAGACGGGAGCCAAAAACATTCAGTACTTC.

This clone was seen only a few times. V gene TRBV27 combines with J gene TRBJ2-3; 11 positions match TRBD2. CDR1 is MNHEY and CDR2 is SMNVEV in the germline V gene (reference sequence). This CDR3 has 16 amino acids. V lost 4 bases to trimming and J lost 2 bases; unmatched junction nucleotides: 5. The CDR3 DNA is TGTGCCAGCAGTTATTTAGCGGGGGGGCCCACAGATACGCAGTATTTT. The encoded protein is CASSYLAGGPTDTQYF.

This sequence joins TRBV28 and TRBJ2-7; TRBD1 matches 8 bases. This CDR3 has 13 residues. J lost 3 bases, V lost 4 bases, and 2 bases had no gene match. The germline V gene has CDR1 MDHEN and CDR2 SYDVKM. CDR3 in DNA: TGTGCCAGCAGTTCGGGACAGGTCTACGAGCAGTACTTC. It specifies CASSSGQVYEQYF.

This chain connects TRBV28 to TRBJ2-7, with TRBD1 matching over 9 bases. The germline V gene encodes CDR1 MDHEN and CDR2 SYDVKM. This CDR3 has 13 amino acids. The V segment lost 10 bases and the J segment 3 bases; nucleotides outside the gene matches: 7. The DNA of the CDR3 is TGTGCCACATATGGGGACAGGGTCTACGAGCAGTACTTC. This gives the protein CATYGDRVYEQYF. The full variable domain, rest sourced from reference TRBV28 and TRBJ2-7, is DVKVTQSSRYLVKRTGEKVFLECVQDMDHENMFWYRQDPGLGLRLIYFSYDVKMKEKGDIPEGYSVSREKKERFSLILESASTNQTSMYLCATYGDRVYEQYFGPGTRLTVT.

This clone was counted between two and nine times. J is TRBJ2-5 and V is TRBV27; TRBD2 is a possible D gene (5 bases). Germline assignment: CDR1 MNHEY and CDR2 SMNVEV (reference sequence). This CDR3 contains 13 residues. V shed 9 bases and J shed 7 bases, with 18 bases lying between them. CDR3 nucleotide sequence: TGTGCCAGTCCAGGAAGGGCCGAGGGGACCCAGTACTTC. Its protein is CASPGRAEGTQYF.

The chain couples TRBV27 to TRBJ2-2; D not resolved. V was cut by 4 bases and J by 8 bases, with 8 bases left in between. The CDR3 runs to 12 residues. Germline-derived CDR1 and CDR2 are MNHEY and SMNVEV (reference sequence). The CDR3 nucleotides are TGTGCCAGCAGTTCTAAGACAGGGGAGCTGTTTTTT. This translates into CASSSKTGELFF.

The chain recombines TRBV30 with TRBJ1-2; D unresolved. Germline V gives CDR1 GTSNPN, CDR2 SVGIG (reference sequence). V dropped 2 bases and J dropped 7 bases, with 11 bases sitting between them. This CDR3 comprises 12 residues. The CDR3 loop reads CAWSILGGGYTF. For the CDR3, the DNA is TGTGCCTGGAGTATCCTGGGAGGTGGCTACACCTTC.

This rearrangement joins TRBV5-4 to TRBJ2-5, with 12 bases that match TRBD2. The V and J ends lost 1 base and 3 bases, in that order; junction bases with no gene match: 10. Germline V gene data show CDR1 as SGHNT and CDR2 as YYREEE (reference sequence). The CDR3 spans 18 residues. The DNA of the CDR3 is TGTGCCAGCAGCTTGTCGGGCTCTAGCGGGAGGGCCGAAGAGACCCAGTACTTC. The encoded protein is CASSLSGSSGRAEETQYF.

This rearrangement joins TRBV7-3 to TRBJ2-3; 12 bases fit TRBD2. The V segment lost 5 bases and the J segment 3 bases; nucleotides outside the gene matches: 3. Germline CDR1 SGHTA, CDR2 FQGTGA. The CDR3 spans 15 residues. For the CDR3, the DNA is TGTGCCAGCAGCCCCCTAGCGGGAGGGACAGATACGCAGTATTTT. Translated: CASSPLAGGTDTQYF.

The genes are TRBV14 and TRBJ2-7; D is perhaps TRBD1 (5 bases). CDR1 SGHDN and CDR2 FVKESK come from the germline V gene. The CDR3 is made up of 15 amino acids. The ends were cut back, 3 bases at V and 1 base at J, with 13 bases in the middle. CDR3 amino acids: CASSHQRQPSYEQYF. DNA of the CDR3: TGTGCCAGCAGCCACCAGCGACAGCCTTCCTACGAGCAGTACTTC.

The chain carries TRBV19 and TRBJ2-3; possibly TRBD2 for D (6 bases). With 6 bases removed from V and 1 base from J, the gap between germline ends came to 11 bases. The CDR3 runs to 14 residues. Germline V gives CDR1 LNHDA, CDR2 SQIVND (reference sequence). In DNA form, the CDR3 reads TGTGCCAGTAGAGGGCCTAGCGGCACAGATACGCAGTATTTT. Its translation is CASRGPSGTDTQYF.

V is TRBV18 and J is TRBJ1-5, with 8 bases identical to TRBD1. Germline trimming cut 6 bases from V and 9 bases from J; bases unmatched to any gene: 13. The CDR3 runs 15 residues. CDR1 is KGHSH, CDR2 LQKENI, per germline. CDR3 in amino acids: CASSAFGTGQGPQHF. As DNA, the CDR3 is TGTGCCAGCTCGGCCTTCGGGACAGGCCAGGGGCCCCAGCATTTT.

In its sample, this clone was seen many times. The chain carries TRBV28 and TRBJ1-2; the D gene is possibly TRBD1 (6 bases). The CDR3 is 14 amino acids. Trimming left V 11 bases short and J 4 bases short, with 20 bases between. Germline V gives CDR1 MDHEN, CDR2 SYDVKM. CDR3 nucleotides: TGTGCCGTCGGCGAGGCAGGGGAAAGCTATGGCTACACCTTC. Encoded protein: CAVGEAGESYGYTF.

The J gene is TRBJ1-2, the V gene TRBV14; TRBD1 matches at 9 bases. CDR3 length equals 18 residues. Trimming cost V 1 base and J 2 bases; bases outside gene matches: 11. The germline V gene has CDR1 SGHDN and CDR2 FVKESK. CDR3 sequence reads: CASSQVVLGTGSNYGYTF. DNA of the CDR3: TGTGCCAGCAGCCAAGTAGTTCTAGGGACAGGGTCAAACTATGGCTACACCTTC. Variable domain in full (rest from reference TRBV14 and TRBJ1-2): EAGVTQFPSHSVIEKGQTVTLRCDPISGHDNLYWYRRVMGKEIKFLLHFVKESKQDESGMPNNRFLAERTGGTYSTLKVQPAELEDSGVYFCASSQVVLGTGSNYGYTFGSGTRLTVV.

On this clone: The same CDR3 arises from other DNA sequences in this sample as well. This rearrangement joins TRBV11-3 to TRBJ2-1; no reliable D call. Germline CDR1 is SGHNT and CDR2 is YENEEA. V was shortened by 5 bases and J by 5 bases, with 7 bases between the two germline ends. CDR3 length: 12 residues. The CDR3 DNA reads as TGTGCCAGCAGCCTCCGGGACAATGAGCAGTTCTTC. Translating it yields CASSLRDNEQFF.

This chain uses TRBV7-6 with TRBJ1-5; 7 bases are shared with TRBD1. CDR1 and CDR2 from the germline V gene are SGHVS and FNYEAQ. V lost 5 bases, J lost 0 bases, and 19 bases stayed unmatched. The CDR3 has 20 amino acids. CDR3 nucleotide sequence: TGTGCCAGCAGCCAATGGGCCGGGACAGAAAGCATATATAGCAATCAGCCCCAGCATTTT. It specifies CASSQWAGTESIYSNQPQHF. Full variable domain (outside the CDR3, taken from reference TRBV7-6 and TRBJ1-5): GAGVSQSPRYKVTKRGQDVALRCDPISGHVSLYWYRQALGQGPEFLTYFNYEAQQDKSGLPNDRFSAERPEGSISTLTIQRTEQRDSAMYRCASSQWAGTESIYSNQPQHFGDGTRLSIL.

The rearrangement uses TRBV9 and TRBJ1-2; TRBD1 aligns across 8 bases. Trimming at V came to 4 bases and at J to 8 bases, leaving 13 bases not matched to a gene. This CDR3 spans 15 amino acids. The V gene's germline CDR1 is SGDLS and CDR2 YYNGEE. This CDR3 is CASSPSSQGGVGYTF. CDR3 sequence (DNA): TGTGCCAGCAGCCCTTCCTCACAGGGGGGGGTAGGCTACACCTTC.

This chain joins TRBV7-2 and TRBJ2-4, with 8 bases fitting TRBD2. CDR1 SGHTA and CDR2 FQGNSA come from the germline V gene. The CDR3 totals 14 residues. After removal of 5 bases from V and 3 bases from J, the junction contained 3 bases not matched to a gene. The DNA of the CDR3 is TGTGCCAGCAGCCTTAGCGGGATCAAAAACATTCAGTACTTC. Translating it yields CASSLSGIKNIQYF.

J is TRBJ2-7 and V is TRBV4-1, with D perhaps matching TRBD1 (5 bases). V lost 0 bases and J 2 bases, leaving 11 bases between the germline ends. This CDR3 has 15 residues. Germline values: CDR1 MGHRA, CDR2 YSYEKL. This CDR3 is CASSQEAGSPYEQYF. The CDR3 bases are TGCGCCAGCAGCCAAGAGGCAGGGTCCCCCTACGAGCAGTACTTC.

This clone was detected once. For the CDR3, the DNA is TGTGCCAGCACCCGGACTAGCGGAAGCTCCTACGAGCAGTACTTC. This translates into CASTRTSGSSYEQYF. The chain recombines TRBV27 with TRBJ2-7, with TRBD2 matching over 10 bases. Losses at the gene ends were 7 bases for V and 0 bases for J; bases not matched to a gene: 6. This CDR3 has 15 residues. Germline V gene sequence: CDR1 MNHEY, CDR2 SMNVEV (reference sequence).

The chain employs TRBV9 and TRBJ2-1; 7 bases align to TRBD2. The ends lost 0 bases at V and 9 bases at J; junction bases unmatched: 12. The CDR3 spans 16 residues. Germline V CDR1 and CDR2: SGDLS, YYNGEE. CDR3 region: CASSVGEGAFGGEQFF. In DNA, the CDR3 is TGTGCCAGCAGCGTAGGGGAGGGCGCATTTGGGGGTGAGCAGTTCTTC. The full variable domain, in which reference TRBV9 and TRBJ2-1 provide the parts outside the CDR3, is DSGVTQTPKHLITATGQRVTLRCSPRSGDLSVYWYQQSLDQGLQFLIQYYNGEERAKGNILERFSAQQFPDLHSELNLSSLELGDSALYFCASSVGEGAFGGEQFFGPGTRLTVL.

The chain links TRBV6-5 to TRBJ2-1; 9 bases agree with TRBD2. Germline V CDR1 and CDR2: MNHEY, SVGAGI. The CDR3 has 16 residues. The trim removed 2 bases at V and 6 bases at J, leaving 8 bases unmatched. CDR3 in amino acids: CASSYLPLRGGNEQFF. The CDR3 nucleotides are TGTGCCAGCAGTTACCTCCCCCTGCGGGGGGGCAATGAGCAGTTCTTC.

This clone was found a few times. This sequence joins TRBV6-1 and TRBJ2-3, with D perhaps matching TRBD2 (5 bases). Looked up from germline, CDR1 is MNHNS and CDR2 is SASEGT. This CDR3 is built from 15 residues. Trimming stripped 5 bases from V and 5 bases from J, with 17 bases between. The CDR3 DNA is TGTGCCAGCAGTAGATCCGGGAATAAGTTAGATACGCAGTATTTT. This gives the protein CASSRSGNKLDTQYF.

The J gene is TRBJ1-2, the V gene TRBV19; TRBD1 aligns across 12 bases. Germline V gives CDR1 LNHDA, CDR2 SQIVND (reference sequence). This CDR3 contains 15 residues. Trimming took 6 bases from V and 8 from J; bases not matched to a gene: 10. CDR3 DNA: TGTGCCAGTAGAACCGCCCGGGACAGGGGGCGAGGCTACACCTTC. Its protein product is CASRTARDRGRGYTF.

The V gene is TRBV2, the J gene TRBJ2-1; 8 nucleotides agree with TRBD1. From germline, CDR1 is SNHLY and CDR2 FYNNEI. With V trimmed by 6 bases and J by 8 bases, 9 bases remained unmatched. The CDR3 sequence is 14 residues long. This CDR3 is CASSERQGWDEQFF. In DNA form, the CDR3 reads TGTGCCAGCAGCGAAAGACAGGGGTGGGATGAGCAGTTCTTC.

Concerning this clone itself: The same CDR3 can be traced to other DNA sequences in this sample. The rearrangement uses TRBV4-3 and TRBJ1-1, with no clear D. The CDR3 is made up of 15 amino acids. V shed 6 bases and J shed 5 bases, with 19 bases lying between them. Germline lookup yields CDR1 LGHNA and CDR2 YSLEER. The CDR3 coding sequence is TGCGCCAGCAGTAACACTCAGGTTGGTGGGACTGAAGCTTTCTTT. Its protein is CASSNTQVGGTEAFF.